This passage covers 27 T cell receptor beta chains from one sample sequenced in a study of T-cell memory formation after mild COVID-19 (dated by TCRdb to the early 2020s). The method was 5' RACE. Sequencing was carried out with an Illumina NovaSeq 6000. TCRdb cleaned the public reads at Q25 with fastp, built clones with MiXCR and kept in-frame beta chains. Rows matching on CDR3 protein sequence are summarized as one entry with the most common DNA and genes. The sample has 120,000 to 150,000 distinct CDR3 sequences on record, roughly 6.3% of them singletons. 2% to 2.5% of the sample is held by the ten biggest clonotypes. Input material: PBMCs or a T cell subset sorted from them (not recorded which). The receptor source for this set is an adult woman who had mild COVID-19 (a few samples of this study predate the infection). The sample titles of this study are shuffled in the database, so cell type and time point are left out; the donor was told from shared clones.

The V and J genes are TRBV12-3 or TRBV12-4 and TRBJ1-5; D is unclear. CDR3 length equals 16 residues. Trimming cost V 1 base and J 1 base, with 11 bases left between them. The CDR3 bases are TGTGCCAGCAGTTTAGGGGGATACGGGAGCAATCAGCCCCAGCATTTT. Translation: CASSLGGYGSNQPQHF.

This clonotype was counted ten times or more. This chain links TRBV4-1 with TRBJ2-3, with D unclear. This CDR3 has 16 residues. Trimming stripped 4 bases from V and 3 bases from J, with 17 bases between. The germline V gene encodes CDR1 MGHRA and CDR2 YSYEKL. CDR3 sequence reads: CASSPKFSPVTDTQYF. The CDR3 nucleotides read TGCGCCAGCAGCCCCAAATTTTCTCCGGTAACAGATACGCAGTATTTT.

The rearrangement uses TRBV7-3 and TRBJ2-2; the D is unclear. The V end lost 5 bases, the J end lost 6 bases, and 10 bases lay between the germline ends. Germline loops: CDR1 SGHTA, CDR2 FQGTGA. CDR3 length: 13 residues. The CDR3 sequence: CASSPDHPGELFF. The CDR3 DNA is TGTGCCAGCAGCCCGGATCATCCCGGGGAGCTGTTTTTT.

This clonotype was found many times. The rearrangement links TRBV4-3 to TRBJ2-3; no clear D gene. The CDR3 runs 13 residues. Germline CDR1 reads LGHNA; CDR2 reads YSLEER. With 6 bases removed from V and 1 base from J, the gap between germline ends came to 8 bases. The CDR3 DNA reads TGCGCCAGCAGAGGAACCGGCACAGATACGCAGTATTTT. Translated: CASRGTGTDTQYF.

This clonotype was seen many times. The V and J genes are TRBV11-2 and TRBJ2-5, with 7 bases lining up with TRBD1. The junction had 13 bases not matched to a gene; V was cut back by 1 base and J by 5 bases. The CDR3 is 17 amino acids. Per the germline V gene, CDR1 is SGHAT and CDR2 is FQNNGV. The CDR3 region is CASSLAPGQVGRETQYF. CDR3 sequence (DNA): TGTGCCAGCAGCTTAGCCCCCGGACAGGTGGGTCGGGAGACCCAGTACTTC.

In this sample, this clonotype turned up many times. The chain has TRBV18 and TRBJ2-5, with D possibly called TRBD1 or TRBD2 (6 bases each). Looked up from germline, CDR1 is KGHSH and CDR2 is LQKENI. V dropped 10 bases and J dropped 2 bases, with 14 bases sitting between them. The CDR3 is made up of 13 amino acids. CDR3 sequence: CATTRGQQETQYF. The CDR3, as DNA: TGTGCCACTACCCGGGGGCAGCAAGAGACCCAGTACTTC.

This clonotype was seen more than once but under ten times. The V call is TRBV9, the J call TRBJ2-3; no definite D call. The CDR3 covers 14 residues. CDR1 is SGDLS, CDR2 YYNGEE, per germline. Trimming stripped 4 bases from V and 1 base from J, with 10 bases between. In DNA form, the CDR3 reads TGTGCCAGCAGCCCAATGATTGGCACAGATACGCAGTATTTT. Residues: CASSPMIGTDTQYF.

This clonotype was recorded at least ten times. The chain carries TRBV5-6 and TRBJ1-2, with 10 nucleotides matching TRBD1. The V segment lost 6 bases and the J segment 4 bases; nucleotides outside the gene matches: 6. The CDR3 is 14 amino acids. CDR1 SGHDT and CDR2 YYEEEE come from the germline V gene. CDR3 residues: CASTRQGAFYGYTF. In DNA, the CDR3 is TGTGCCAGCACCAGACAGGGGGCCTTCTATGGCTACACCTTC.

The J gene is TRBJ2-1, the V gene TRBV20-1; D is perhaps TRBD2 (6 bases). The CDR3 consists of 14 residues. Deletions cut 6 bases from V and 8 bases from J, with 20 bases between. Germline V lookup: CDR1 DFQATT, CDR2 SNEGSKA (reference sequence). The CDR3 here is CSAIRLVAWDEQFF. In nucleotides, the CDR3 is TGCAGTGCGATCAGACTAGTCGCCTGGGATGAGCAGTTCTTC.

This clonotype has more than one count but fewer than ten. The chain's CDR3 is CASSLWGWQENTEAFF. CDR3 bases: TGCGCCAGCAGCTTGTGGGGCTGGCAGGAGAACACTGAAGCTTTCTTT. The J gene is TRBJ1-1, the V gene TRBV5-1, with D possibly matching TRBD1 (5 bases). V lost 1 base and J lost 1, with 14 bases in between. The CDR3 totals 16 residues. Germline-derived CDR1 and CDR2 are SGHRS and YFSETQ.

This clonotype was found a few times. J is TRBJ1-5 and V is TRBV12-3 or TRBV12-4, with TRBD1 matching over 10 bases. CDR3 size: 15 residues. J lost 6 bases, V lost 6 bases, and 8 bases had no gene match. CDR3 DNA sequence: TGTGCCAGCAGGCCCGGGACAGGGGCACGTCAGCCCCAGCATTTT. Its translation: CASRPGTGARQPQHF.

This clonotype appeared a few times. V gene TRBV4-1 combines with J gene TRBJ2-1; D is possibly TRBD1 (6 bases). The CDR3 contains 14 residues. V was shortened by 3 bases and J by 5 bases, with 11 bases between the two germline ends. Germline V gives CDR1 MGHRA, CDR2 YSYEKL. The CDR3 sequence is CASSHGQKDNEQFF. As DNA, the CDR3 is TGCGCCAGCAGCCACGGACAGAAAGACAATGAGCAGTTCTTC.

This clonotype was detected a few times. The rearrangement uses TRBV7-2 and TRBJ1-2, with TRBD1 identical over 7 bases. V was pared by 3 bases and J by 5 bases, with 6 bases of the junction left unmatched. This CDR3 comprises 14 residues. Per germline, CDR1 SGHTA and CDR2 FQGNSA. The CDR3 here is CASSLDRSRYGYTF. The CDR3 DNA reads TGTGCCAGCAGCTTGGACAGGTCCCGATATGGCTACACCTTC.

This clonotype was recorded many times. The rearrangement links TRBV7-2 to TRBJ2-3; 11 positions agree with TRBD2. The CDR3 sequence is 17 residues long. V dropped 5 bases and J dropped 2; count of bases not matched to a gene: 9. The germline V gene encodes CDR1 SGHTA and CDR2 FQGNSA. The DNA of the CDR3 is TGTGCCAGCAGCGCTCGACTAGCGGGACATCACACAGATACGCAGTATTTT. It is translated as CASSARLAGHHTDTQYF.

This clonotype was picked up many times. V gene TRBV29-1 combines with J gene TRBJ1-2; D might be TRBD1 (6 bases). The CDR3 runs 13 residues. The V end lost 6 bases, the J end lost 4 bases, and 15 bases lay between the germline ends. Germline V gives CDR1 SQVTM, CDR2 ANQGSEA. CDR3 loop: CSVSKGESYGYTF. The DNA of the CDR3 is TGCAGCGTGTCCAAGGGGGAAAGCTATGGCTACACCTTC.

This clonotype appeared many times. The chain employs TRBV4-1 and TRBJ1-4, with no clear D. The V gene's germline CDR1 is MGHRA and CDR2 YSYEKL. The V gene lost 2 bases and the J gene lost 10 bases, with 8 bases spanning the gap. The CDR3 loop spans 12 amino acids. The CDR3 DNA reads TGCGCCAGCAGCCAAATGTGGGGAAAACTGTTTTTT. Translated: CASSQMWGKLFF.

The genes are TRBV2 and TRBJ2-7; TRBD1 aligns across 7 bases. Per the germline V gene, CDR1 is SNHLY and CDR2 is FYNNEI. Unmatched junction bases numbered 11, after V lost 3 bases and J lost 9 bases. The CDR3 contains 14 residues. The CDR3 spells CASSDRTGPRWQYF. DNA for the CDR3: TGTGCCAGCAGTGACAGGACAGGTCCTCGGTGGCAGTACTTC.

This clonotype appeared a few times. The chain recombines TRBV7-2 with TRBJ1-1; D remains unclear. The CDR3 sequence is 13 residues long. The V and J ends lost 5 bases and 2 bases respectively, with 9 bases between them. Germline V gene lookup returns CDR1 SGHTA and CDR2 FQGNSA. The CDR3, as DNA: TGTGCCAGCAGCGTTCAATCAAACACTGAAGCTTTCTTT. Translating it yields CASSVQSNTEAFF. Variable domain in full (rest from reference TRBV7-2 and TRBJ1-1): GAGVSQSPSNKVTEKGKDVELRCDPISGHTALYWYRQSLGQGLEFLIYFQGNSAPDKSGLPSDRFSAERTGGSVSTLTIQRTQQEDSAVYLCASSVQSNTEAFFGQGTRLTVV.

This clonotype came up many times. The chain has TRBV11-2 and TRBJ2-1, with 10 bases fitting TRBD2. The germline V gene has CDR1 SGHAT and CDR2 FQNNGV. The CDR3 contains 17 residues. Trimming removed 2 bases from V and 4 bases from J; junction bases left unmatched: 8. CDR3 in amino acids: CASSLFWASGSYNEQFF. The CDR3 nucleotides read TGTGCCAGCAGCTTATTTTGGGCTAGCGGGAGTTACAATGAGCAGTTCTTC.

This clonotype was seen at least ten times. V usage is TRBV7-2 and J usage is TRBJ2-3, with D possibly TRBD1 on 6 matching bases. Looked up from germline, CDR1 is SGHTA and CDR2 is FQGNSA. The V and J ends lost 3 bases and 4 bases respectively, with 8 bases between them. The CDR3 covers 13 residues. CDR3 nucleotides: TGTGCCAGCAGCTTTACAGGGTCAGATACGCAGTATTTT. Translating it yields CASSFTGSDTQYF.

The sample holds a few counts of this clonotype. The chain uses TRBV29-1 and TRBJ2-3; 8 bases agree with TRBD1. The V gene's germline CDR1 is SQVTM and CDR2 ANQGSEA. The CDR3 covers 13 residues. With V trimmed by 7 bases and J by 3 bases, 6 bases remained unmatched. The CDR3 protein is CSATGVGTDTQYF. CDR3 bases: TGCAGCGCGACAGGGGTGGGGACAGATACGCAGTATTTT.

The sample holds many counts of this clonotype. The chain recombines TRBV29-1 with TRBJ2-1; D ambiguous. Germline CDR1 reads SQVTM; CDR2 reads ANQGSEA. V was shortened by 5 bases and J by 9 bases, with 14 bases between the two germline ends. The CDR3 totals 12 residues. Here the CDR3 reads CSVWTGFVEQFF. CDR3 in DNA: TGCAGCGTTTGGACCGGGTTTGTTGAGCAGTTCTTC.

This clonotype has at least ten counts. The chain recombines TRBV3-1 with TRBJ2-2, with no clear D. V lost 1 base to trimming and J lost 7 bases, with 7 bases between them. The germline gives CDR1 LGHDT, CDR2 YNNKEL (reference sequence). The CDR3 extends over 13 amino acids. The CDR3 protein is CASSQALVGELFF. CDR3 nucleotides: TGTGCCAGCAGCCAAGCCCTTGTCGGGGAGCTGTTTTTT. The entire variable domain, with the rest obtained from reference TRBV3-1 and TRBJ2-2, is as follows: DTAVSQTPKYLVTQMGNDKSIKCEQNLGHDTMYWYKQDSKKFLKIMFSYNNKELIINETVPNRFSPKSPDKAHLNLHINSLELGDSAVYFCASSQALVGELFFGEGSRLTVL.

There are many counts of this clonotype. The J gene is TRBJ1-1, the V gene TRBV5-1; the D gene is possibly TRBD1 (5 bases). Germline CDR1 is SGHRS and CDR2 is YFSETQ. The length of the CDR3 is 15 residues. Trimming stripped 0 bases from V and 1 base from J, with 10 bases between. For the CDR3, the DNA is TGCGCCAGCAGCTTGGATACGGGGACGAACACTGAAGCTTTCTTT. Translation gives CASSLDTGTNTEAFF.

This clonotype turned up a few times. The genes are TRBV7-2 and TRBJ1-2; 7 nucleotides match TRBD1. The CDR3 has 13 residues. The V gene end was trimmed by 4 bases and the J gene end by 7 bases; junction bases not matched to a gene: 6. Germline values: CDR1 SGHTA, CDR2 FQGNSA. CDR3: CASSSRGGSGYTF. In DNA form, the CDR3 reads TGTGCCAGCAGCTCTAGAGGGGGCAGTGGCTACACCTTC.

V usage is TRBV5-1 and J usage is TRBJ2-2; 7 bases are a match to TRBD1. The V gene's germline CDR1 is SGHRS and CDR2 YFSETQ. The CDR3 runs to 17 residues. Trimming cost V 4 bases and J 0 bases; bases outside gene matches: 9. The CDR3 DNA follows: TGCGCCAGCAGCGAGCGATTGACAGGGACGAACACCGGGGAGCTGTTTTTT. Protein: CASSERLTGTNTGELFF. The full variable domain, rest sourced from reference TRBV5-1 and TRBJ2-2, is KAGVTQTPRYLIKTRGQQVTLSCSPISGHRSVSWYQQTPGQGLQFLFEYFSETQRNKGNFPGRFSGRQFSNSRSEMNVSTLELGDSALYLCASSERLTGTNTGELFFGEGSRLTVL.

This clonotype was seen more than once but under ten times. V gene TRBV23-1 combines with J gene TRBJ1-1, with no clear D. TRBV23-1 is an ORF for which the function is uncertain. V was pared by 0 bases and J by 3 bases, with 11 bases between. CDR3 size: 15 residues. CDR3 sequence (DNA): TGCGCCAGCAGTCAATCCAGCAGTTGGGACACTGAAGCTTTCTTT. Translated, it gives CASSQSSSWDTEAFF.